The clone carrying this T cell receptor beta chain was counted between two and nine times. Its antigen remains unknown. The CDR3 has 12 amino acids. Trimming stripped 5 bases from V and 9 bases from J, with 11 bases between. Germline V gene lookup returns CDR1 SGHAT and CDR2 FQNNGV. Sample-barcoded 5' priming and a J-beta primer mix drove a second PCR of 7 to 11 cycles. Via MiXCR, TCRdb re-called the 5' RACE reads, giving one row per CDR3 protein. The repertoire holds about 640,000 distinct CDR3 sequences, roughly 50% seen once, with approximately 37% in the top ten. The record originates from a study of blood T cells in healthy people across ages. Researchers isolated at least 6 million PBMCs per sample. Extraction of total RNA produced a minimum of 5.5 micrograms from each sample. General study results and limits: In long-lived donors, naive CD4+ cell counts and diversity exceeded those of aged donors.

Sequencing was carried out using blood. The receptor was isolated from a man between 60 and 75 years old in good health. The rearrangement joins TRBV11-2 to TRBJ2-4; D may be TRBD1 (8 bases). In DNA form, the CDR3 reads TGTGCCAGCAGCACAGGGGGGGGCATTCAGTACTTC. Protein product: CASSTGGGIQYF.